A selection of T cell receptor beta chains follows, all from one sample in a study of tumor-infiltrating lymphocytes in primary liver carcinoma. TCRdb re-called the multiplex PCR reads through MiXCR, storing one row per CDR3 protein. The sample carries about 210,000 distinct CDR3 sequences, 65% recorded once. Sequences were obtained from peripheral blood. The receptors stem from a woman in her sixties with primary liver carcinoma and hepatitis B virus infection. Each CDR3 is given with its conserved first and last residue. Fields, in order: J gene, D gene, V gene, clone size, CDR3 DNA, CDR3 protein. The D gene is left open where the match is weak. Clone size is stated in some rows and not others, as once, few, many or a class when expanded.

J: TRBJ2-1
D: .
V: TRBV5-1
size: .
DNA: TGCGCCAGGAGCTTGGGCGGGGACTCCTACAATGAGCAGTTCTTC
CDR3: CARSLGGDSYNEQFF

J: TRBJ1-2
D: .
V: TRBV6-5
size: many
DNA: TGTGCCAGCAGTCTGACCGGCTATGGCTACACCTTC
CDR3: CASSLTGYGYTF

J: TRBJ1-5
D: .
V: TRBV28
size: .
DNA: TGTGCCAGCAGTTTAATGGCAGGTTTCGTTGATCGGCCCCAGCATTTT
CDR3: CASSLMAGFVDRPQHF

J: TRBJ2-6
D: .
V: TRBV15
size: .
DNA: TGTGCCACCAGCAGAGGCCAGTCTGGGGCCAACGTCCTGACTTTC
CDR3: CATSRGQSGANVLTF

J: TRBJ2-1
D: .
V: TRBV7-8
size: .
DNA: TGTGCCAGCAGCTTTACAGGGTGGGACAATGAGCAGTTCTTC
CDR3: CASSFTGWDNEQFF

J: TRBJ2-1
D: .
V: TRBV11-1
size: few
DNA: TGTGCCAGCAGCTTAGTGTCAGGGACCCATGAGCAGTTATTC
CDR3: CASSLVSGTHEQLF

J: TRBJ1-2
D: .
V: TRBV12-3/TRBV12-4
size: .
DNA: TGTGCCAGTAGTTTGCCCGCTAACTATTGCTACACCTTC
CDR3: CASSLPANYCYTF

J: TRBJ2-1
D: TRBD2
V: TRBV6-5
size: once
DNA: TGTGCCAGCAGTACAGCGGGGGCTTCCTACAATAAGCAGTTCTTC
CDR3: CASSTAGASYNKQFF

J: TRBJ2-1
D: .
V: TRBV6-5
size: .
DNA: TGTGCCAGCAGTCCCACCTACGACTCCTACAATGAGCAGTTCTTC
CDR3: CASSPTYDSYNEQFF

J: TRBJ1-5
D: TRBD1
V: TRBV11-3
size: many
DNA: TGTGCCAGCAGCCCGCGACAGGGTAGCAATCAGCCCCAGCATTTT
CDR3: CASSPRQGSNQPQHF

J: TRBJ2-3
D: TRBD2
V: TRBV6-4
size: many
DNA: TGTGCCAGCAGTGACGGGACTAGCGGGACAGATACGCAGTATTTT
CDR3: CASSDGTSGTDTQYF

J: TRBJ2-3
D: .
V: TRBV4-1
size: .
DNA: TGCGCCAGCAGCCTGAGGATCGGAACAGATACGCGGTATTTT
CDR3: CASSLRIGTDTRYF

J: TRBJ1-2
D: TRBD1
V: TRBV12-3/TRBV12-4
size: .
DNA: TGTGCCAGCAGTTTCAGGGGGCGACCCTATGGCTACGCCTTC
CDR3: CASSFRGRPYGYAF

J: TRBJ2-7
D: TRBD1
V: TRBV11-3
size: .
DNA: TGTACCAGTAGCCCCGGGACAGGGGGCAGCTACGAGCAGTACTTC
CDR3: CTSSPGTGGSYEQYF

J: TRBJ2-2
D: TRBD1
V: TRBV12-3/TRBV12-4
size: many
DNA: TGTGCCAGCAGGCCGGGACAGGGTCGTTTCAGCGGGTCATCCGGGGAGCTGTTTTTT
CDR3: CASRPGQGRFSGSSGELFF

J: TRBJ2-6
D: TRBD1
V: TRBV4-2
size: few
DNA: TGTGCCAGCAGCCCAGGGGGACCCGACTCTGGGGCCAACGTCCTGACTTTC
CDR3: CASSPGGPDSGANVLTF

J: TRBJ2-2
D: TRBD1
V: TRBV4-1
size: .
DNA: TGCGCCAGCTGTCAAGATGCCCCGCGAAACAGGGGGCGCCACGGGGAGCTGTTTTTT
CDR3: CASCQDAPRNRGRHGELFF